The 27 T cell receptor beta chains presented below share a single source sample, sequenced in a study of spatial heterogeneity in lung cancer. TCRdb re-called the 5' RACE reads through MiXCR, storing one row per CDR3 protein. This sample has tens of thousands of distinct CDR3 sequences, with less than 8.5% found just once. Time point meaning: sample taken at primary tumor resection. The source was PBMCs, collected at surgery. Receptors were obtained from a female donor with early-stage non-small cell lung cancer.

The chain recombines TRBV20-1 with TRBJ1-1; D is unclear. The CDR3 is 11 residues long. The germline V gene encodes CDR1 DFQATT and CDR2 SNEGSKA (reference sequence). V lost 3 bases and J lost 8, with 10 bases in between. CDR3 nucleotides: TGCAGTGCTAGGGAGGCACCCGAAGCTTTCTTT. This encodes CSAREAPEAFF.

This clonotype was counted ten times or more. The CDR3 loop is CAISDRSSYNEQFF. In DNA, the CDR3 is TGTGCCATCAGTGACCGGAGCTCCTACAATGAGCAGTTCTTC. This chain uses TRBV10-3 with TRBJ2-1; D unclear. Trimming took 3 bases from V and 0 from J, leaving 6 bases between them. The CDR3 sequence is 14 residues long. Germline assignment: CDR1 ENHRY and CDR2 SYGVKD.

The chain joins TRBV12-3 or TRBV12-4 to TRBJ2-2, with D uncertain. The V and J ends lost 5 bases and 4 bases respectively, with 8 bases between them. This CDR3 is built from 13 residues. The chain's CDR3 is CASSEWGTGELFF. In nucleotides, the CDR3 is TGTGCCAGCAGTGAATGGGGCACCGGGGAGCTGTTTTTT.

This clonotype appeared many times. This chain links TRBV6-2 or TRBV6-3 with TRBJ2-7; D is ambiguous. The V gene's germline CDR1 is MNHEY and CDR2 SVGEGT. The CDR3 extends over 13 amino acids. Deletions cut 0 bases from V and 7 bases from J, with 10 bases between. CDR3 protein: CASSYSLRGEQYF. In DNA form, the CDR3 reads TGTGCCAGCAGTTACTCGCTACGTGGGGAGCAGTACTTC.

This clonotype was picked up a small number of times. V usage is TRBV20-1 and J usage is TRBJ2-3, with a possible D match to TRBD2 (6 bases). CDR3 length: 13 residues. Per the germline V gene, CDR1 is DFQATT and CDR2 is SNEGSKA (reference sequence). Trimming cost V 4 bases and J 5 bases, with 13 bases left between them. The CDR3 sequence: CSAKREWGDTQYF. In DNA form, the CDR3 reads TGCAGTGCTAAACGGGAGTGGGGAGATACGCAGTATTTT.

This clonotype showed up just a few times. The genes are TRBV20-1 and TRBJ2-3; no clear D. The CDR3 sequence is 18 residues long. Germline values: CDR1 DFQATT, CDR2 SNEGSKA (reference sequence). Trimming cost V 2 bases and J 2 bases, with 23 bases left between them. Here the CDR3 DNA reads TGCAGTGCTAGACCTTATCTTCTGGCGCGGCGCATCACAGATACGCAGTATTTT. This encodes CSARPYLLARRITDTQYF.

There are many counts of this clonotype. J is TRBJ2-7 and V is TRBV30; 7 bases are a match to TRBD2. The V gene end was trimmed by 1 base and the J gene end by 2 bases; junction bases not matched to a gene: 14. The CDR3 is 17 amino acids. Germline lookup yields CDR1 GTSNPN and CDR2 SVGIG (reference sequence). Written as DNA, the CDR3 is TGTGCCTGGAGTGACTTCTCCGGGACTAAGAATCCCTACGAGCAGTACTTC. It codes for CAWSDFSGTKNPYEQYF.

The chain recombines TRBV20-1 with TRBJ2-1; D gene uncertain. Germline V gene lookup returns CDR1 DFQATT and CDR2 SNEGSKA (reference sequence). Trimming took off 3 bases at V and 6 bases at J, with 15 bases between the two ends. This CDR3 comprises 14 residues. This CDR3 reads CSASSALAFNEQFF. The DNA of the CDR3 is TGCAGTGCTAGTTCTGCCTTGGCTTTCAATGAGCAGTTCTTC.

The genes are TRBV28 and TRBJ2-3; 11 positions match TRBD2. The CDR3 is made up of 16 amino acids. The germline CDR1 and CDR2 sequences are MDHEN and SYDVKM. V lost 2 bases, J lost 4 bases, and 5 bases stayed unmatched. The CDR3 region is CASSLGVAGGADTQYF. In DNA form, the CDR3 reads TGTGCCAGCAGTTTAGGGGTAGCGGGAGGGGCAGATACGCAGTATTTT.

This rearrangement joins TRBV29-1 to TRBJ2-7, with TRBD1 matching 9 bases. This CDR3 comprises 14 residues. CDR1 SQVTM and CDR2 ANQGSEA come from the germline V gene. Losses at the gene ends were 7 bases for V and 0 bases for J; bases not matched to a gene: 7. CDR3 amino acids: CSARTGVASYEQYF. The CDR3, as DNA: TGCAGCGCCCGGACAGGGGTTGCCTCCTACGAGCAGTACTTC.

There are many counts of this clonotype. The V gene is TRBV25-1, the J gene TRBJ2-5; D may be TRBD1 or TRBD2 (6 bases each). Germline V CDR1 and CDR2: MGHDK, SYGVNS. This CDR3 region has 13 residues. Trimming stripped 7 bases from V and 5 bases from J, with 14 bases between. CDR3: CASNRQAGETQYF. As DNA, the CDR3 is TGTGCCAGCAATAGACAGGCGGGGGAGACCCAGTACTTC.

There are many counts of this clonotype. The gene calls are TRBV7-9 and TRBJ2-7; D is uncertain. Germline loops: CDR1 SEHNR, CDR2 FQNEAQ (reference sequence). Trimming removed 5 bases from V and 3 bases from J, with 8 bases in between. CDR3 size: 12 residues. The CDR3 protein is CASSPDGYEQYF. The CDR3 DNA sequence: TGTGCCAGCAGCCCCGACGGCTACGAGCAGTACTTC.

Only a few counts were recorded for this clonotype. The V and J genes are TRBV14 and TRBJ2-3; D gene ambiguous. In germline, CDR1 is SGHDN, CDR2 FVKESK. Trimming shortened V by 0 bases and J by 6 bases, and 7 bases separated the two germline ends. The CDR3 loop spans 13 amino acids. CDR3 loop: CASSQEVIDTQYF. In DNA, the CDR3 is TGTGCCAGCAGCCAAGAAGTCATTGATACGCAGTATTTT.

On this clonotype itself: A single base separates this from a much larger clone, so it may be a read error. This chain joins TRBV7-9 and TRBJ2-5; 8 positions match TRBD2. Germline CDR1 and CDR2: SEHNR and FQNEAQ (reference sequence). The CDR3 runs 12 residues. CDR3 nucleotides: TGTGCCAGCAGCTTTAGCGGGGAGACCCAGAACTTC. This translates into CASSFSGETQNF.

CDR3 region: CASSYAGGGETQYF. CDR3 nucleotides: TGTGCCAGCAGCTATGCGGGGGGCGGGGAGACCCAGTACTTC. The rearrangement uses TRBV7-6 and TRBJ2-5; 8 positions match TRBD2. The CDR3 contains 14 residues. The germline V gene has CDR1 SGHVS and CDR2 FNYEAQ. J lost 5 bases, V lost 4 bases, and 6 bases had no gene match.

This clonotype has at least ten counts. This sequence joins TRBV5-6 and TRBJ2-1; the D is unclear. The V gene lost 0 bases and the J gene lost 6 bases, with 13 bases spanning the gap. Germline V gives CDR1 SGHDT, CDR2 YYEEEE. The CDR3 is 15 residues long. CDR3 in amino acids: CASSLVGFSINEQFF. As DNA, the CDR3 is TGTGCCAGCAGCTTGGTGGGTTTTAGTATCAATGAGCAGTTCTTC.

V and J are TRBV18 and TRBJ2-3, with no clear D. Germline values: CDR1 KGHSH, CDR2 LQKENI. The length of the CDR3 is 14 residues. V lost 5 bases, J lost 4 bases, and 13 bases lay in between. CDR3 nucleotides: TGTGCCAGCTCAAGGTTAGCCGTCCCAGATACGCAGTATTTT. Protein product: CASSRLAVPDTQYF.

This clonotype was recorded many times. The chain combines TRBV5-1 with TRBJ1-2; 7 bases align to TRBD1. With V trimmed by 6 bases and J by 12 bases, 20 bases remained unmatched. The CDR3 totals 15 residues. Germline V gene data show CDR1 as SGHRS and CDR2 as YFSETQ. The CDR3 is CASKPNAWGRQGHTF. In DNA form, the CDR3 reads TGCGCCAGCAAACCTAACGCCTGGGGACGACAGGGACACACCTTC.

The sample holds many counts of this clonotype. The genes are TRBV7-2 and TRBJ1-3; tentative D call: TRBD1 (5 bases). V lost 6 bases and J lost 0, with 18 bases in between. The CDR3 totals 17 residues. Per germline, CDR1 SGHTA and CDR2 FQGNSA. The CDR3 loop reads CASSYGGVAYSGNTIYF. The CDR3 nucleotides read TGTGCCAGCAGTTATGGGGGGGTGGCCTACTCTGGAAACACCATATATTTT.

V gene TRBV5-6 combines with J gene TRBJ1-2, with D unclear. V gave up 7 bases and J gave up 4 bases, with 11 bases separating them. Germline CDR1 SGHDT, CDR2 YYEEEE. CDR3 length: 12 residues. The CDR3 region is CASEPRGYGYTF. In DNA form, the CDR3 reads TGTGCCAGCGAGCCCCGGGGCTATGGCTACACCTTC.

At least ten counts were recorded for this clonotype. The chain carries TRBV7-6 and TRBJ2-7; 7 nucleotides agree with TRBD2. This CDR3 contains 17 residues. V was clipped by 5 bases and J by 5 bases; unmatched bases: 18. CDR1 SGHVS and CDR2 FNYEAQ come from the germline V gene. The CDR3 nucleotides are TGTGCCAGCAGCCCGAGGTTACGAGGGAGGGAATGGGACGAGCAGTACTTC. Translating gives CASSPRLRGREWDEQYF.

This clonotype was observed many times. This chain uses TRBV7-2 with TRBJ1-1; maybe TRBD1 (6 bases). This CDR3 contains 12 residues. V gave up 6 bases and J gave up 8 bases, with 13 bases separating them. The germline V gene encodes CDR1 SGHTA and CDR2 FQGNSA. CDR3 nucleotide sequence: TGTGCCAGCAGATATAGGGGGTCCGAAGCTTTCTTT. Its translation: CASRYRGSEAFF.

In this sample, this clonotype turned up many times. The chain is built from TRBV3-1 and TRBJ1-3; no clear D gene. Trimming shortened V by 4 bases and J by 1 base, and 5 bases separated the two germline ends. This CDR3 contains 13 residues. The germline gives CDR1 LGHDT, CDR2 YNNKEL (reference sequence). Here the CDR3 DNA reads TGTGCCAGCAGCCTCGGGTCTGGAAACACCATATATTTT. This codes for CASSLGSGNTIYF. The full variable domain, completed using reference TRBV3-1 and TRBJ1-3, is DTAVSQTPKYLVTQMGNDKSIKCEQNLGHDTMYWYKQDSKKFLKIMFSYNNKELIINETVPNRFSPKSPDKAHLNLHINSLELGDSAVYFCASSLGSGNTIYFGEGSWLTVV.

About this clonotype: A read error may explain this, as a much larger clone is one base away. The rearrangement joins TRBV5-1 to TRBJ2-1; D unclear. In germline, CDR1 is SGHRS, CDR2 YFSETQ. This CDR3 contains 13 residues. The V gene lost 2 bases and the J gene lost 5 bases, with 8 bases spanning the gap. The CDR3 sequence is CASSFVLDNEQFF. The CDR3 bases are TGCGCCAGCAGCTTTGTTCTGGACAATGAGCAGTTCTTC.

This clonotype was observed at least ten times. The chain recombines TRBV9 with TRBJ2-7; D is unresolved. V was trimmed by 3 bases and J by 1 base, leaving 8 bases between them. CDR1 and CDR2 (germline): SGDLS, YYNGEE. The CDR3 has 13 residues. CDR3 sequence reads: CASSAPSSYEQYF. For the CDR3, the DNA is TGTGCCAGCAGCGCACCCAGTTCCTACGAGCAGTACTTC.

This clonotype turned up a few times. The chain carries TRBV7-6 and TRBJ2-7, with 8 bases matching TRBD1. The CDR3 has 14 amino acids. The germline V gene encodes CDR1 SGHVS and CDR2 FNYEAQ. Unmatched junction bases numbered 9, after V lost 4 bases and J lost 7 bases. The CDR3 DNA reads TGTGCCAGCAGCTCTTACCAACAGGGGGTTGAGCAGTACTTC. Protein sequence: CASSSYQQGVEQYF.

This clonotype appeared many times. This chain links TRBV7-6 with TRBJ2-7; TRBD1 matches 11 bases. With V trimmed by 5 bases and J by 4 bases, 4 bases remained unmatched. CDR1 and CDR2 from the germline V gene are SGHVS and FNYEAQ. The CDR3 loop spans 14 amino acids. The DNA for the CDR3 is TGTGCCAGCAGCCCGGGGACAGGGGGGTACGAGCAGTACTTC. Encoded protein: CASSPGTGGYEQYF.